The 32 T cell receptor beta chains given below trace back to one sample, sequenced in a study of CD8 T cells in ankylosing spondylitis. In TCRdb, the 5' RACE reads were re-called with MiXCR into one record per CDR3 protein. Of roughly 250,000 distinct CDR3 sequences listed, less than 10% are singletons. Material for sequencing was blood, either unsorted or a sorted T cell fraction (not recorded which). The receptors come from a male donor with ankylosing spondylitis or in good health (not recorded which).

This clonotype has at least ten counts. V usage is TRBV6-1 and J usage is TRBJ2-1; 9 bases map to TRBD1. This CDR3 has 15 amino acids. Germline V gives CDR1 MNHNS, CDR2 SASEGT. The J segment lost 2 bases and the V segment lost 5 bases, leaving 4 bases of the junction unmatched. CDR3 in DNA: TGTGCCAGCAGTCCCGGGACAGGGCCCTACAATGAGCAGTTCTTC. This encodes CASSPGTGPYNEQFF.

This clonotype was recorded many times. The V call is TRBV10-3, the J call TRBJ2-5; D unresolved. V was pared by 6 bases and J by 2 bases, with 7 bases between. CDR1 and CDR2 (germline): ENHRY, SYGVKD. The CDR3 is 12 amino acids. The CDR3 sequence is CAIRGTQETQYF. Here the CDR3 DNA reads TGTGCCATCAGGGGCACTCAAGAGACCCAGTACTTC.

V is TRBV29-1 and J is TRBJ1-2; tentatively, D is TRBD1 (5 bases). This CDR3 is 12 amino acids long. Germline lookup yields CDR1 SQVTM and CDR2 ANQGSEA. Trimming removed 2 bases at V and 5 bases at J, with 9 bases between. The CDR3, as DNA: TGCAGCGTTGAACTCCAGGGTTATGGCTACACCTTC. Its translation: CSVELQGYGYTF.

In this sample, this clonotype turned up many times. The V gene is TRBV10-3, the J gene TRBJ2-1, with 7 bases fitting TRBD2. This CDR3 region has 18 residues. J was trimmed by 1 base and V by 0 bases; bases with no gene match: 9. Germline CDR1 is ENHRY and CDR2 is SYGVKD. The CDR3 sequence: CAISESVPPAGSYNEQFF. The CDR3 nucleotides are TGTGCCATCAGTGAGTCGGTCCCTCCAGCGGGGTCCTACAATGAGCAGTTCTTC.

This clonotype was counted at least ten times. The V gene is TRBV4-3, the J gene TRBJ2-3; unclear D gene. Per the germline V gene, CDR1 is LGHNA and CDR2 is YSLEER. With 0 bases removed from V and 0 bases from J, the gap between germline ends came to 7 bases. The CDR3 has 15 residues. CDR3 residues: CASSQEGSSTDTQYF. The CDR3 bases are TGCGCCAGCAGCCAAGAAGGCTCTAGCACAGATACGCAGTATTTT.

This clonotype was observed at least ten times. The gene calls are TRBV15 and TRBJ2-7; D is uncertain. V was trimmed by 5 bases and J by 6 bases, leaving 14 bases between them. Per germline, CDR1 LNHNV and CDR2 YYDKDF (reference sequence). CDR3 length: 13 amino acids. CDR3: CATSSEAPTEQYF. DNA of the CDR3: TGTGCCACCAGCTCAGAGGCCCCAACCGAGCAGTACTTC.

This clonotype appeared many times. The V call is TRBV20-1, the J call TRBJ2-5; TRBD2 is a possible D gene (6 bases). Trimming left V 4 bases short and J 5 bases short, with 8 bases between. Germline V CDR1 and CDR2: DFQATT, SNEGSKA (reference sequence). The CDR3 totals 11 residues. As DNA, the CDR3 is TGCAGTGCTACCGGAGGGGAGACCCAGTACTTC. This gives the protein CSATGGETQYF.

J is TRBJ2-2 and V is TRBV7-2, with 8 bases identical to TRBD1. CDR3 length: 15 residues. Germline assignment: CDR1 SGHTA and CDR2 FQGNSA. V shed 4 bases and J 4 bases; nucleotides not matched to a gene: 5. The CDR3 region has the DNA TGTGCCAGCAGCTCACGACAGGGGACCACCGGGGAGCTGTTTTTT. Protein: CASSSRQGTTGELFF.

This clonotype was counted ten times or more. The V gene is TRBV20-1, the J gene TRBJ1-4; D ambiguous. CDR1 DFQATT and CDR2 SNEGSKA come from the germline V gene (reference sequence). This CDR3 has 13 amino acids. The V gene lost 0 bases and the J gene lost 5 bases, with 7 bases spanning the gap. The DNA of the CDR3 is TGCAGTGCTAGAGAGGGAACGAATGAAAAACTGTTTTTT. Translated, it gives CSAREGTNEKLFF.

This clonotype was recorded at least ten times. CDR3 region: CASSRDSSTYEQYF. CDR3 sequence (DNA): TGTGCCAGCAGTCGGGACAGTAGTACCTACGAGCAGTACTTC. The genes are TRBV7-8 and TRBJ2-7; 7 nucleotides line up with TRBD1. The CDR3 consists of 14 residues. V trimming: 6 bases; J trimming: 2 bases; junction bases outside the gene matches: 7. Germline V gene sequence: CDR1 SGHVS, CDR2 FQNEAQ. The full variable domain, completed using reference TRBV7-8 and TRBJ2-7, is GAGVSQSPRYKVAKRGQDVALRCDPISGHVSLFWYQQALGQGPEFLTYFQNEAQLDKSGLPSDRFFAERPEGSVSTLKIQRTQQEDSAVYLCASSRDSSTYEQYFGPGTRLTVT.

The sample holds many counts of this clonotype. The rearrangement links TRBV29-1 to TRBJ2-1, with D uncertain. V was clipped by 5 bases and J by 0 bases, with 14 bases between them. The CDR3 covers 15 residues. Germline V gene lookup returns CDR1 SQVTM and CDR2 ANQGSEA. CDR3 coding DNA: TGCAGCGTTCCTGACCTATTAGGCTCCTACAATGAGCAGTTCTTC. Translating gives CSVPDLLGSYNEQFF.

The rearrangement links TRBV7-9 to TRBJ1-5; 7 bases are shared with TRBD1. Unmatched junction bases numbered 5, after V lost 4 bases and J lost 2 bases. CDR3 size: 15 residues. Germline values: CDR1 SEHNR, CDR2 FQNEAQ (reference sequence). This CDR3 is CASSSIRGGNQPQHF. CDR3 sequence (DNA): TGTGCCAGCAGCTCGATCAGGGGGGGCAATCAGCCCCAGCATTTT.

This clonotype was seen only a few times. This rearrangement joins TRBV4-2 to TRBJ2-5; TRBD2 aligns across 8 bases. With 0 bases clipped from V and 5 bases from J, the junction kept 5 bases outside the gene matches. The CDR3 contains 15 residues. The germline V gene has CDR1 LGHNA and CDR2 YNFKEQ. The CDR3 here is CASSQDWTGGETQYF. The CDR3 nucleotides are TGTGCCAGCAGCCAAGATTGGACGGGAGGGGAGACCCAGTACTTC.

Regarding this clonotype: The junction differs from germline at one of its ends, possibly a read error. The chain carries TRBV20-1 and TRBJ2-4; D possibly corresponds to TRBD2 (5 bases). The germline gives CDR1 DFQATT, CDR2 SNEGSKA (reference sequence). The CDR3 has 17 amino acids. CDR3 in DNA: TGCTGTGCTAGAGAGAAGGTCCAGGAGGAGGCCAAAAACATTCAGTACTTC. Its protein product is CCAREKVQEEAKNIQYF.

This clonotype occurred many times. V and J are TRBV12-3 or TRBV12-4 and TRBJ1-1; D possibly corresponds to TRBD1 (5 bases). This CDR3 spans 13 amino acids. V was clipped by 5 bases and J by 5 bases, with 12 bases between them. The CDR3: CASSPNRLTEAFF. As DNA, the CDR3 is TGTGCCAGCAGTCCAAACAGGCTGACTGAAGCTTTCTTT.

This clonotype was counted many times. The chain's CDR3 is CASNEANTGELFF. The CDR3 nucleotides read TGTGCCAGCAACGAGGCGAACACCGGGGAGCTGTTTTTT. V usage is TRBV12-3 or TRBV12-4 and J usage is TRBJ2-2; D is ambiguous. The CDR3 spans 13 residues. Trimming removed 7 bases at V and 0 bases at J, with 6 bases between.

This clonotype occurred many times. V gene TRBV7-8 combines with J gene TRBJ2-1; a possible D gene is TRBD2 (6 bases). The CDR3 totals 16 residues. The V end was cut by 7 bases, the J end by 4 bases, with 20 bases between. Looked up from germline, CDR1 is SGHVS and CDR2 is FQNEAQ. The CDR3 region is CASIPWVISGYNEQFF. The CDR3 DNA reads as TGTGCCAGCATCCCGTGGGTAATTAGCGGATACAATGAGCAGTTCTTC. The full variable domain, completed using reference TRBV7-8 and TRBJ2-1, is GAGVSQSPRYKVAKRGQDVALRCDPISGHVSLFWYQQALGQGPEFLTYFQNEAQLDKSGLPSDRFFAERPEGSVSTLKIQRTQQEDSAVYLCASIPWVISGYNEQFFGPGTRLTVL.

This clonotype has at least ten counts. The CDR3 DNA reads as TGTGCTCGATCAGGGCTAGCGGGGAACACCGGGGAGCTGTTTTTT. Protein product: CARSGLAGNTGELFF. The chain employs TRBV7-2 and TRBJ2-2; 8 bases are shared with TRBD2. Germline lookup yields CDR1 SGHTA and CDR2 FQGNSA. This CDR3 has 15 amino acids.

The sample holds a few counts of this clonotype. The gene calls are TRBV7-9 and TRBJ1-1; D not resolved. V lost 5 bases and J lost 0, with 19 bases in between. This CDR3 spans 17 amino acids. Germline assignment: CDR1 SEHNR and CDR2 FQNEAQ (reference sequence). CDR3 amino acids: CASSPWSAQQLNTEAFF. The CDR3 bases are TGTGCCAGCAGCCCTTGGTCCGCGCAGCAATTGAACACTGAAGCTTTCTTT.

This clonotype appeared many times. V is TRBV10-3 and J is TRBJ2-3; D perhaps matches TRBD1 (7 bases). Germline lookup yields CDR1 ENHRY and CDR2 SYGVKD. The CDR3 totals 16 residues. V lost 7 bases to trimming and J lost 0 bases, with 17 bases between them. CDR3 bases: TGTGCCATCACCATGGGGGGACAGTCTAGCACAGATACGCAGTATTTT. Translation gives CAITMGGQSSTDTQYF.

This clonotype was observed many times. The V call is TRBV20-1, the J call TRBJ1-1; D perhaps matches TRBD1 (5 bases). V was shortened by 1 base and J by 1 base, with 16 bases between the two germline ends. CDR1 is DFQATT, CDR2 SNEGSKA, per germline (reference sequence). This CDR3 is 16 amino acids long. CDR3 in amino acids: CSARGAGVVANTEAFF. The CDR3 nucleotides are TGCAGTGCTAGAGGTGCGGGGGTCGTGGCGAACACTGAAGCTTTCTTT.

This clonotype was seen many times. The chain couples TRBV4-3 to TRBJ1-1, with 8 bases lining up with TRBD1. The CDR3 has 16 amino acids. The V and J ends lost 1 base and 7 bases, in that order; junction bases with no gene match: 11. Per germline, CDR1 LGHNA and CDR2 YSLEER. CDR3 in DNA: TGCGCCAGCAGCCAAGGGTATCAGGGGGCAATCTATGAAGCTTTCTTT. Translated, it gives CASSQGYQGAIYEAFF.

This clonotype was counted ten times or more. This rearrangement joins TRBV3-1 to TRBJ2-7; 7 bases match TRBD2. This CDR3 spans 16 amino acids. V gave up 1 base and J gave up 2 bases; unmatched junction bases: 8. CDR1 is LGHDT and CDR2 is YNNKEL in the germline V gene (reference sequence). CDR3 amino acids: CASSQGLASGTYEQYF. As DNA, the CDR3 is TGTGCCAGCAGCCAAGGGCTCGCTAGCGGCACCTACGAGCAGTACTTC.

This clonotype appeared a few times. The chain employs TRBV9 and TRBJ1-1, with a possible D match to TRBD1 (5 bases). V lost 0 bases, J lost 1 base, and 16 bases lay in between. The CDR3 sequence is 17 residues long. Germline V gene data show CDR1 as SGDLS and CDR2 as YYNGEE. CDR3 nucleotide sequence: TGTGCCAGCAGCGTAGGGGGGACGGGGACTACGAACACTGAAGCTTTCTTT. Translated: CASSVGGTGTTNTEAFF.

Many counts were recorded for this clonotype. V is TRBV19 and J is TRBJ1-1; tentatively, D is TRBD1 (5 bases). V was cut by 6 bases and J by 5 bases, with 13 bases left in between. Germline CDR1 is LNHDA and CDR2 is SQIVND (reference sequence). The CDR3 is made up of 13 amino acids. The CDR3 here is CASRLGRVTEAFF. CDR3 nucleotide sequence: TGTGCCAGTAGGCTGGGCAGGGTTACTGAAGCTTTCTTT.

This clonotype was observed at least ten times. The chain joins TRBV12-3 or TRBV12-4 to TRBJ1-1; D is undetermined. V dropped 3 bases and J dropped 7 bases, with 6 bases sitting between them. This CDR3 spans 11 amino acids. CDR3 bases: TGTGCCAGCAGTTTTGGCGTTGAAGCTTTCTTT. It specifies CASSFGVEAFF.

The CDR3 DNA reads TGCAGTGCTAGAGAAGGGGTCGAGGCCGGGGAGCTGTTTTTT. Translating it yields CSAREGVEAGELFF. The gene calls are TRBV20-1 and TRBJ2-2; possibly TRBD1 for D (5 bases). The germline V and J ends were trimmed by 0 bases and 6 bases, with 11 bases remaining between them. Germline V CDR1 and CDR2: DFQATT, SNEGSKA (reference sequence). The CDR3 contains 14 residues.

This clonotype has ten or more counts. The V and J genes are TRBV29-1 and TRBJ1-5; 8 bases are shared with TRBD1. In germline, CDR1 is SQVTM, CDR2 ANQGSEA. CDR3 size: 14 residues. V gave up 3 bases and J gave up 4 bases; unmatched junction bases: 5. CDR3 sequence reads: CSVDRQGKNQPQHF. CDR3 DNA: TGCAGCGTTGATAGACAGGGGAAGAATCAGCCCCAGCATTTT.

This clonotype was detected many times. The chain links TRBV10-3 to TRBJ2-5; D uncertain. CDR3 length equals 12 residues. Looked up from germline, CDR1 is ENHRY and CDR2 is SYGVKD. V was clipped by 3 bases and J by 5 bases, with 7 bases between them. CDR3 sequence (DNA): TGTGCCATCAGTGAACAACGGGAGACCCAGTACTTC. As protein: CAISEQRETQYF.

There are many counts of this clonotype. The chain carries TRBV7-9 and TRBJ2-2, with D possibly TRBD2 on 6 matching bases. Trimming left V 4 bases short and J 4 bases short, with 13 bases between. The germline V gene has CDR1 SEHNR and CDR2 FQNEAQ (reference sequence). The CDR3 is 15 amino acids. The CDR3 here is CASSSSARGTGELFF. CDR3 bases: TGTGCCAGCAGCTCTAGCGCAAGGGGCACCGGGGAGCTGTTTTTT. The full variable domain, rest sourced from reference TRBV7-9 and TRBJ2-2, is DTGVSQNPRHKITKRGQNVTFRCDPISEHNRLYWYRQTLGQGPEFLTYFQNEAQLEKSRLLSDRFSAERPKGSFSTLEIQRTEQGDSAMYLCASSSSARGTGELFFGEGSRLTVL.

Points on this clonotype: It may be a read error: a sequence one base away is much more abundant. The rearrangement uses TRBV7-2 and TRBJ2-3; 8 positions match TRBD2. V lost 2 bases, J lost 6 bases, and 7 bases stayed unmatched. The CDR3 extends over 15 amino acids. The germline V gene encodes CDR1 SGHTA and CDR2 FQGNSA. CDR3 sequence: CASSLLTGGRDTQYF. The CDR3 coding sequence is TGTGCCAGCAGCTTACTAACGGGGGGGCGTGATACGCAGTATTTT.

This clonotype was seen at least ten times. This chain links TRBV29-1 with TRBJ1-2, with D unresolved. This CDR3 region has 11 residues. Germline CDR1 reads SQVTM; CDR2 reads ANQGSEA. V lost 4 bases to trimming and J lost 2 bases, with 5 bases between them. The CDR3 DNA sequence: TGCAGCGTTGCAGTGAACTATGGCTACACCTTC. Translation: CSVAVNYGYTF. The full variable domain, its missing parts supplied by reference TRBV29-1 and TRBJ1-2, is SAVISQKPSRDICQRGTSLTIQCQVDSQVTMMFWYRQQPGQSLTLIATANQGSEATYESGFVIDKFPISRPNLTFSTLTVSNMSPEDSSIYLCSVAVNYGYTFGSGTRLTVV.